These 20 T cell receptor beta chains came from one sample sequenced in a study of long-term antiretroviral therapy in people with HIV. At survey level, the immunoSEQ assay was run in its v3.0 version. The repertoire was sequenced with immunoSEQ multiplex PCR; TCRdb's copy has only in-frame clones and lacks some. The table includes fewer than 45,000 clones, 90% to 95% detected once. The sample in question was unsorted PBMCs, obtained 3.7 years after starting antiretroviral therapy. The receptors originated from a woman aged 45-65 years with HIV.

This rearrangement joins TRBV19 to TRBJ1-2; weak D call: TRBD1 (5 bases). The CDR3 spans 14 residues. CDR1 LNHDA and CDR2 SQIVND come from the germline V gene (reference sequence). Trimming pared 3 bases from V and 4 bases from J, leaving 12 bases between. The CDR3 here is CASSIPAGLYGYTF. CDR3 in DNA: TGTGCCAGTAGTATCCCGGCAGGGCTCTATGGCTACACCTTC.

This sequence joins TRBV5-6 and TRBJ1-1, with D maybe TRBD1 (5 bases). Trimming took 0 bases from V and 6 from J, leaving 6 bases between them. Germline CDR1 reads SGHDT; CDR2 reads YYEEEE. The CDR3 covers 12 residues. This CDR3 reads CASSLARAEAFF. The CDR3 DNA sequence: TGTGCCAGCAGCTTGGCCAGGGCTGAAGCTTTCTTT.

This clone was detected once. One end of the junction is discordant with germline, which a read error may explain. V usage is TRBV5-4 and J usage is TRBJ1-2, with TRBD1 matching over 7 bases. Germline V gene data show CDR1 as SGHNT and CDR2 as YYREEE (reference sequence). The CDR3 length is 15 residues. The CDR3 reads CASSQVIGGENGYTF. DNA for the CDR3: TGCGCCAGCAGCCAAGTAATAGGGGGCGAGAATGGCTACACCTTC.

The chain recombines TRBV2 with TRBJ1-3; perhaps TRBD1 as D (6 bases). V was cut by 8 bases and J by 0 bases, with 17 bases left in between. The germline gives CDR1 SNHLY, CDR2 FYNNEI. The CDR3 totals 16 residues. The CDR3 here is CASLDVGAISGNTIYF. In nucleotides, the CDR3 is TGTGCCAGCCTCGATGTGGGGGCCATCTCTGGAAACACCATATATTTT.

This clone was recorded once. The genes are TRBV10-2 and TRBJ1-2, with 7 bases that match TRBD1. CDR3 length: 14 amino acids. The germline V gene encodes CDR1 WSHSY and CDR2 SAAADI. V was clipped by 5 bases and J by 4 bases; unmatched bases: 7. CDR3 loop: CASSTTGTAYGYTF. CDR3 nucleotide sequence: TGCGCCAGCAGTACCACCGGGACAGCCTATGGCTACACCTTC.

J is TRBJ1-5 and V is TRBV7-2; 8 nucleotides line up with TRBD1. Germline V gives CDR1 SGHTA, CDR2 FQGNSA. J was trimmed by 7 bases and V by 1 base; bases with no gene match: 6. The CDR3 runs 15 residues. CDR3 amino acids: CASSLGSGGRQPQHF. CDR3 nucleotides: TGTGCCAGCAGCTTAGGATCAGGGGGCAGGCAGCCCCAGCATTTT.

The chain recombines TRBV7-6 with TRBJ2-1; perhaps TRBD1 as D (5 bases). Germline CDR1 and CDR2: SGHVS and FNYEAQ. Trimming shortened V by 3 bases and J by 4 bases, and 7 bases separated the two germline ends. CDR3 size: 13 residues. The CDR3 nucleotides read TGTGCCAGCAGCTTGGACACGTACAATGAGCAGTTCTTC. Translating gives CASSLDTYNEQFF.

The V and J genes are TRBV5-6 and TRBJ2-1; D gene ambiguous. From germline, CDR1 is SGHDT and CDR2 YYEEEE. V lost 2 bases, J lost 3 bases, and 15 bases lay in between. This CDR3 contains 16 residues. CDR3 sequence reads: CASSLLDRARYNEQFF. CDR3 bases: TGTGCCAGCAGCTTATTAGACCGGGCGCGCTACAATGAGCAGTTCTTC.

The chain links TRBV30 to TRBJ2-5; no firm D call. The CDR3 has 11 amino acids. CDR1 and CDR2 from the germline V gene are GTSNPN and SVGIG (reference sequence). V lost 0 bases and J 5 bases, leaving 4 bases between the germline ends. The CDR3 loop reads CAWSVQETQYF. Here the CDR3 DNA reads TGTGCCTGGAGTGTACAGGAGACCCAGTACTTC.

The chain employs TRBV7-3 and TRBJ1-1; D perhaps matches TRBD1 (5 bases). Germline V gives CDR1 SGHTA, CDR2 FQGTGA. CDR3 size: 14 residues. V gave up 5 bases and J gave up 4 bases, with 14 bases separating them. The CDR3 loop is CASSPSGAVTEAFF. The CDR3 nucleotides are TGTGCCAGCAGCCCCTCTGGGGCAGTCACTGAAGCTTTCTTT.

This sequence joins TRBV27 and TRBJ1-5; 9 positions agree with TRBD1. The V gene's germline CDR1 is MNHEY and CDR2 SMNVEV (reference sequence). With 5 bases clipped from V and 0 bases from J, the junction kept 14 bases outside the gene matches. The CDR3 loop spans 19 amino acids. The DNA of the CDR3 is TGTGCCAGCAGTCCCGGTACCGGGACAGGGATCCTTAGCAATCAGCCCCAGCATTTT. As protein: CASSPGTGTGILSNQPQHF.

The chain is built from TRBV5-4 and TRBJ1-2, with D maybe TRBD1 (6 bases). From germline, CDR1 is SGHNT and CDR2 YYREEE (reference sequence). CDR3 length: 13 residues. V was trimmed by 3 bases and J by 8 bases, leaving 14 bases between them. In nucleotides, the CDR3 is TGTGCCAGCAGCTCTTTACTGGACAGAGGCTACACCTTC. It codes for CASSSLLDRGYTF. Full variable domain (missing parts from reference TRBV5-4 and TRBJ1-2): ETGVTQSPTHLIKTRGQQVTLRCSSQSGHNTVSWYQQALGQGPQFIFQYYREEENGRGNFPPRFSGLQFPNYSSELNVNALELDDSALYLCASSSLLDRGYTFGSGTRLTVV.

The V gene is TRBV6-5, the J gene TRBJ2-1; 9 bases fit TRBD2. This CDR3 comprises 16 residues. Germline V CDR1 and CDR2: MNHEY, SVGAGI. The J segment lost 5 bases and the V segment lost 2 bases, leaving 7 bases of the junction unmatched. CDR3 nucleotide sequence: TGTGCCAGCAGTTACCCGGATAGCGGGGGAAACAATGAGCAGTTCTTC. It specifies CASSYPDSGGNNEQFF.

The chain couples TRBV5-8 to TRBJ1-5, with D unclear. The germline V gene has CDR1 SGHTS and CDR2 YDEGEE. The CDR3 totals 13 residues. In nucleotides, the CDR3 is TGTGCTTCGCGGGGTGTGGACAATCAGCCCCAGCATTTT. Encoded protein: CASRGVDNQPQHF. Using reference TRBV5-8 and TRBJ1-5 for the parts outside the CDR3, the full variable domain is EAGVTQSPTHLIKTRGQQATLRCSPISGHTSVYWYQQALGLGLQFLLWYDEGEERNRGNFPPRFSGRQFPNYSSELNVNALELEDSALYLCASRGVDNQPQHFGDGTRLSIL.

The chain employs TRBV7-8 and TRBJ1-1; D uncertain. CDR1 SGHVS and CDR2 FQNEAQ come from the germline V gene. The CDR3 runs to 13 residues. The ends were cut back, 5 bases at V and 4 bases at J, with 11 bases in the middle. The CDR3 DNA sequence: TGTGCCAGCAGCCCTCTGGTGTCCACTGAAGCTTTCTTT. Its translation is CASSPLVSTEAFF.

The V and J genes are TRBV6-6 and TRBJ2-5; 9 positions agree with TRBD2. CDR1 is MNHNY, CDR2 SVGAGI, per germline (reference sequence). This CDR3 spans 14 amino acids. The J segment lost 1 base and the V segment lost 7 bases, leaving 4 bases of the junction unmatched. The CDR3 sequence is CASTGLAFQETQYF. CDR3 coding DNA: TGTGCCAGCACGGGACTAGCTTTCCAAGAGACCCAGTACTTC.

The chain joins TRBV5-4 to TRBJ1-2; possibly TRBD1 for D (5 bases). The CDR3 covers 15 residues. Germline loops: CDR1 SGHNT, CDR2 YYREEE (reference sequence). Trimming pared 4 bases from V and 2 bases from J, leaving 15 bases between. The CDR3 DNA follows: TGTGCCAGCAGCCCGGGGGGTCTGGCGAACTATGGCTACACCTTC. Its translation: CASSPGGLANYGYTF.

The gene calls are TRBV5-4 and TRBJ1-2, with D perhaps matching TRBD1 (6 bases). The CDR3 runs to 14 residues. V dropped 2 bases and J dropped 3 bases, with 11 bases sitting between them. Germline assignment: CDR1 SGHNT and CDR2 YYREEE (reference sequence). The CDR3 DNA is TGTGCCAGCAGCTTACAGGGAGGTGACTATGGCTACACCTTC. Amino acids: CASSLQGGDYGYTF.

CDR3 region: CASSGGDTEAFF. For the CDR3, the DNA is TGTGCCAGCTCAGGGGGCGACACTGAAGCTTTCTTT. The J gene is TRBJ1-1, the V gene TRBV10-3; 8 nucleotides align to TRBD1. With V trimmed by 10 bases and J by 3 bases, 4 bases remained unmatched. This CDR3 contains 12 residues. CDR1 ENHRY and CDR2 SYGVKD come from the germline V gene.

CDR3 amino acids: CASSFRGLAAQETQYF. The CDR3 region has the DNA TGTGCCAGCAGCTTTCGAGGACTAGCGGCACAAGAGACCCAGTACTTC. The V call is TRBV7-6, the J call TRBJ2-5, with 10 bases aligning to TRBD2. CDR3 length: 16 residues. Trimming at V came to 3 bases and at J to 2 bases, leaving 6 bases not matched to a gene. Germline loops: CDR1 SGHVS, CDR2 FNYEAQ.